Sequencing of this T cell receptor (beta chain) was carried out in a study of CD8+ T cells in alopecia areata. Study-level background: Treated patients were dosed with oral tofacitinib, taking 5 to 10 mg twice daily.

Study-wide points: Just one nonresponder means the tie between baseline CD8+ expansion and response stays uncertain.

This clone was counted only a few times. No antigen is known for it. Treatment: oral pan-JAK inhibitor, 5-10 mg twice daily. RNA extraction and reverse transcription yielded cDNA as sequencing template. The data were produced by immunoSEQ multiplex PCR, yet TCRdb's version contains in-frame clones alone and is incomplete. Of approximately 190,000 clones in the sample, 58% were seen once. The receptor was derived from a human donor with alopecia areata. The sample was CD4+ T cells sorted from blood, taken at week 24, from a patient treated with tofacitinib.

CDR3 in DNA: TGCGCCAGCAGCTTAGGAGGGGCAAACATTCAGTACTTC. Translated: CASSLGGANIQYF. This sequence joins TRBV5-1 and TRBJ2-4; D might be TRBD2 (6 bases). There are 13 residues in the CDR3. V was cut by 2 bases and J by 6 bases, with 9 bases left in between. Germline CDR1 SGHRS, CDR2 YFSETQ.